The 2 T cell receptor beta chains below come from one sample, sequenced in a study of regulatory T cells in long-lasting Graves disease. Described time point: newly diagnosed GD, antithyroid drugs for less than 3 months. Making the TCR library involved RNA that had been extracted from PBMCs. Researchers made TCR beta libraries by using iRepertoire HTBI primers and running Arm-PCR on CDR3 regions. TCRdb processed the multiplex PCR reads anew with MiXCR; each CDR3 protein has one entry. The sample holds under 250,000 distinct CDR3 sequences, roughly a fifth seen once. The sequencing used peripheral blood mononuclear cells (PBMCs), collected at new diagnosis, from a patient treated with antithyroid drugs. The receptor source for this set is a female donor with Graves disease.

This rearrangement joins TRBV27 to TRBJ2-3; 9 bases line up with TRBD1. The V gene end was trimmed by 7 bases and the J gene end by 1 base; junction bases not matched to a gene: 6. Germline V CDR1 and CDR2: MNHEY, SMNVEV (reference sequence). The CDR3 has 15 residues. The CDR3: CASNLGTGRTDTQYF. The CDR3 bases are TGTGCCAGCAACCTGGGGACAGGGCGCACAGATACGCAGTATTTT.

This clonotype was recorded many times. The chain links TRBV6-1 to TRBJ1-1; the D gene is possibly TRBD1 (5 bases). V lost 2 bases, J lost 5 bases, and 12 bases lay in between. Germline V CDR1 and CDR2: MNHNS, SASEGT. This CDR3 spans 14 amino acids. The CDR3 DNA sequence: TGTGCCAGCAGTGAAAAGAGGGGTAGAACTGAAGCTTTCTTT. Residues: CASSEKRGRTEAFF.